The 6 T cell receptor beta chains reported below all come from one sample, sequenced in a study of blood T cell repertoires in COVID-19. Assay used: immunoSEQ multiplex PCR; TCRdb lists only in-frame clones, some missing. Of 200,000 to 300,000 clones in the sample, around 80% were seen once. Material for sequencing was peripheral blood. These receptors came from a human donor in a cohort sampled during active COVID-19.

The J gene is TRBJ2-7, the V gene TRBV5-1, with 8 bases that match TRBD2. Trimming removed 1 base from V and 2 bases from J; junction bases left unmatched: 8. The germline CDR1 and CDR2 sequences are SGHRS and YFSETQ. The CDR3 runs 16 residues. In DNA, the CDR3 is TGCGCCAGCAGCTTGTGGGCTAGCGGGTTAGCCTACGAGCAGTACTTC. It is translated as CASSLWASGLAYEQYF.

This sequence joins TRBV9 and TRBJ1-2, with 7 bases identical to TRBD1. Germline CDR1 is SGDLS and CDR2 is YYNGEE. V lost 4 bases, J lost 3 bases, and 9 bases stayed unmatched. This CDR3 has 15 residues. The CDR3 here is CASSSRQGQDYGYTF. The CDR3 DNA follows: TGTGCCAGCAGCTCCAGACAGGGCCAGGACTATGGCTACACCTTC.

The chain couples TRBV5-5 to TRBJ2-7; D may be TRBD2 (5 bases). The germline V gene has CDR1 SGHKS and CDR2 YYEKEE (reference sequence). The CDR3 extends over 12 amino acids. V was cut by 4 bases and J by 9 bases, with 14 bases left in between. The CDR3 spells CASSVDQAGQYF. CDR3 DNA: TGTGCCAGCAGCGTTGACCAGGCGGGGCAGTACTTC.

V gene TRBV2 combines with J gene TRBJ1-4; 7 positions agree with TRBD1. The CDR3 spans 14 residues. Germline CDR1 and CDR2: SNHLY and FYNNEI. V shed 4 bases, J shed 6 bases, and the junction held 5 bases outside the gene matches. CDR3 in amino acids: CASSGSRGDEKLFF. DNA of the CDR3: TGTGCCAGCAGTGGTAGCAGGGGGGATGAAAAACTGTTTTTT.

J is TRBJ2-3 and V is TRBV5-5; perhaps TRBD1 as D (5 bases). V was clipped by 4 bases and J by 5 bases, with 14 bases between them. Germline V gene data show CDR1 as SGHKS and CDR2 as YYEKEE (reference sequence). The CDR3 runs 14 residues. The CDR3 DNA sequence: TGTGCCAGCAGCCCGGAGCCAGGGATAGATACGCAGTATTTT. This encodes CASSPEPGIDTQYF.

CDR3 bases: TGCGCCAGCAGCCAAGATTTGGGACAGGGAGCCAAAAACATTCAGTACTTC. Translating gives CASSQDLGQGAKNIQYF. V usage is TRBV4-1 and J usage is TRBJ2-4; 9 bases are a match to TRBD1. There are 17 residues in the CDR3. V was pared by 0 bases and J by 0 bases, with 3 bases of the junction left unmatched. Germline CDR1 and CDR2: MGHRA and YSYEKL.